Listed below are T cell receptor beta chains from one sample, sequenced in a study of T cell responses to AZD1222 COVID-19 vaccine. The protocol was immunoSEQ multiplex PCR, while the TCRdb copy is restricted to in-frame clones and leaves out a portion. The repertoire includes 150,000 or so clones, 94% of them detected once, and approximately 0.64% sits in the top ten. The specimen comprised peripheral blood, sampled on day 0 of AZD1222 vaccination. The receptors derive from an adult in good health. Both conserved end residues are part of each CDR3. The order of the fields is J gene, D gene, clone size, V gene, CDR3 protein, CDR3 DNA. The D gene is left open where the match is weak. Where a row states a size, it is once, few, many or the class of an expanded clone; other rows omit it.

J: TRBJ1-1
D: TRBD1
size: NA
V: TRBV13
CDR3: CASSFPRDRRTEAFF
DNA: TGTGCCAGCAGCTTCCCCCGGGACAGGCGGACTGAAGCTTTCTTT

J: TRBJ1-1
D: NA
size: NA
V: TRBV18
CDR3: CASSLQEHLEAFF
DNA: TGTGCCAGCTCACTACAGGAGCACCTTGAAGCTTTCTTT

J: TRBJ2-1
D: NA
size: NA
V: TRBV3-1/TRBV3-2
CDR3: CASSLGLELNEQFF
DNA: TGTGCCAGCAGCCTAGGACTCGAACTCAATGAGCAGTTCTTC

J: TRBJ2-1
D: NA
size: NA
V: TRBV27
CDR3: CASSLSPSSNNEQFF
DNA: TGTGCCAGCAGTTTATCTCCTAGCAGTAACAATGAGCAGTTCTTC

J: TRBJ2-7
D: NA
size: NA
V: TRBV7-7
CDR3: CASSPTDGRSYEQYF
DNA: TGTGCCAGCAGCCCCACGGACGGACGATCCTACGAGCAGTACTTC

J: TRBJ2-1
D: TRBD2
size: NA
V: TRBV5-1
CDR3: CASSLPPGLAGPKGSYNEQFF
DNA: TGCGCCAGCAGCCTACCCCCGGGACTAGCGGGCCCGAAGGGCTCCTACAATGAGCAGTTCTTC

J: TRBJ1-3
D: NA
size: NA
V: TRBV7-7
CDR3: CASSPTGGNTIYF
DNA: TGTGCCAGCAGCCCGACGGGGGGAAACACCATATATTTT

J: TRBJ1-4
D: TRBD1
size: NA
V: TRBV4-1
CDR3: CASSKAGGKLFF
DNA: TGCGCCAGCAGCAAAGCAGGGGGAAAACTGTTTTTT

J: TRBJ1-5
D: NA
size: NA
V: TRBV6-6
CDR3: CASTTLGEPQHF
DNA: TGTGCCAGCACCACCTTGGGGGAGCCCCAGCATTTT

J: TRBJ1-2
D: NA
size: NA
V: TRBV12-3/TRBV12-4
CDR3: CASKASVWEGYTF
DNA: TGTGCCAGCAAGGCATCAGTATGGGAAGGCTACACCTTC

J: TRBJ1-6
D: NA
size: NA
V: TRBV27
CDR3: CASTSGGVYNSPLHF
DNA: TGTGCCAGCACCTCTGGGGGCGTCTATAATTCACCCCTCCACTTT

J: TRBJ1-4
D: NA
size: few
V: TRBV7-8
CDR3: CASSLVREKLFF
DNA: TGTGCCAGCAGCTTAGTCCGTGAAAAACTGTTTTTT

J: TRBJ1-1
D: NA
size: NA
V: TRBV3-1/TRBV3-2
CDR3: CASSHGQGTTEAFF
DNA: TGTGCCAGCAGCCACGGGCAGGGCACCACTGAAGCTTTCTTT

J: TRBJ2-3
D: TRBD2
size: NA
V: TRBV30
CDR3: CAWTGTSGRIDTQYF
DNA: TGTGCCTGGACTGGGACTAGCGGGAGGATAGATACGCAGTATTTT

J: TRBJ1-2
D: NA
size: NA
V: TRBV12-3/TRBV12-4
CDR3: CASSLGSNYGYTF
DNA: TGTGCCAGCAGTTTAGGGTCTAACTATGGCTACACCTTC

J: TRBJ1-3
D: NA
size: NA
V: TRBV10-3
CDR3: CAISDGVPGNTIYF
DNA: TGTGCCATCAGTGACGGCGTCCCTGGAAACACCATATATTTT

J: TRBJ1-2
D: NA
size: NA
V: TRBV18
CDR3: CASSPVEGNGYTF
DNA: TGTGCCAGCTCACCGGTCGAGGGGAATGGCTACACCTTC

J: TRBJ1-6
D: NA
size: NA
V: TRBV30
CDR3: CAWSVPPPSPLHF
DNA: TGTGCCTGGAGTGTGCCTCCCCCTTCACCCCTCCACTTT

J: TRBJ1-2
D: NA
size: once
V: TRBV12-3/TRBV12-4
CDR3: CASSLDRFYGYTF
DNA: TGTGCCAGCAGTTTAGACCGCTTCTATGGCTACACCTTC

J: TRBJ1-2
D: NA
size: NA
V: TRBV7-9
CDR3: CASSLGQANYGYTF
DNA: TGTGCCAGCAGCTTAGGGCAGGCCAACTATGGCTACACCTTC

J: TRBJ2-1
D: NA
size: NA
V: TRBV7-2
CDR3: CASSKSPTNEQFF
DNA: TGTGCCAGCAGCAAAAGCCCGACGAATGAGCAGTTCTTC

J: TRBJ1-4
D: TRBD1
size: once
V: TRBV5-1
CDR3: CASSTWTGSNEKLFF
DNA: TGCGCCAGCAGCACCTGGACAGGGTCTAATGAAAAACTGTTTTTT

J: TRBJ1-3
D: NA
size: NA
V: TRBV7-9
CDR3: CASTVRSGNTIYF
DNA: TGTGCCAGCACCGTCCGCTCTGGAAACACCATATATTTT

J: TRBJ1-2
D: NA
size: once
V: TRBV28
CDR3: CASSLGGQGGYGYTF
DNA: TGTGCCAGCAGTTTAGGGGGTCAGGGTGGCTATGGCTACACCTTC

J: TRBJ2-1
D: TRBD1
size: NA
V: TRBV10-1
CDR3: CASSDSRRRTGENEQFF
DNA: TGCGCCAGCAGTGACTCTAGGAGACGGACAGGGGAGAATGAGCAGTTCTTC

J: TRBJ1-6
D: NA
size: NA
V: TRBV12-3/TRBV12-4
CDR3: CASKRESYSPLHF
DNA: TGTGCCAGCAAGCGGGAGAGTTATTCACCCCTCCACTTT

J: TRBJ1-6
D: NA
size: NA
V: TRBV4-2
CDR3: CASSQVGGRGISYNSPLHF
DNA: TGTGCCAGCAGCCAAGTTGGGGGCAGGGGTATATCCTATAATTCACCCCTCCACTTT

J: TRBJ1-1
D: NA
size: NA
V: TRBV5-1
CDR3: CASSLVAGNTEAFF
DNA: TGCGCCAGCAGCTTGGTGGCGGGGAACACTGAAGCTTTCTTT

J: TRBJ2-7
D: NA
size: NA
V: TRBV11-2
CDR3: CASRHSYRGLNYEQYF
DNA: TGTGCCAGCAGACATAGTTATCGGGGTCTGAACTACGAGCAGTACTTC

J: TRBJ2-7
D: NA
size: NA
V: TRBV2
CDR3: CAGGQSLYEQYF
DNA: TGTGCCGGGGGGCAGAGTCTCTACGAGCAGTACTTC

J: TRBJ1-2
D: TRBD1
size: NA
V: TRBV28
CDR3: CASSLWDRGESGYTF
DNA: TGTGCCAGCAGTTTGTGGGACAGGGGGGAATCTGGCTACACCTTC

J: TRBJ1-4
D: NA
size: NA
V: TRBV30
CDR3: CAWSVKQRNEKLFF
DNA: TGTGCCTGGAGTGTAAAACAACGTAATGAAAAACTGTTTTTT

J: TRBJ1-2
D: NA
size: NA
V: TRBV19
CDR3: CASTRDLGSGYTF
DNA: TGTGCCAGTACCCGGGACCTCGGGAGTGGCTACACCTTC

J: TRBJ1-5
D: NA
size: NA
V: TRBV7-2
CDR3: CASSSSDTFNQPQHF
DNA: TGTGCCAGCAGCTCCTCGGACACTTTCAATCAGCCCCAGCATTTT

J: TRBJ1-5
D: NA
size: NA
V: TRBV4-1
CDR3: CASSQAAGLDQPQHF
DNA: TGCGCCAGCAGCCAAGCGGCAGGGTTGGATCAGCCCCAGCATTTT

J: TRBJ2-2
D: NA
size: NA
V: TRBV6-1
CDR3: CASSERGSTGELFF
DNA: TGTGCCAGCAGTGAAAGGGGGAGCACCGGGGAGCTGTTTTTT

J: TRBJ2-7
D: NA
size: NA
V: TRBV19
CDR3: CAPSFVEQYF
DNA: TGTGCCCCCTCTTTTGTCGAGCAGTACTTC

J: TRBJ2-2
D: TRBD2
size: NA
V: TRBV5-1
CDR3: CASSWVAGNTGELFF
DNA: TGCGCCAGCAGCTGGGTAGCGGGGAACACCGGGGAGCTGTTTTTT

J: TRBJ2-2
D: NA
size: NA
V: TRBV5-5
CDR3: CASSLWVGDTGELFF
DNA: TGTGCCAGCAGCTTGTGGGTGGGGGACACCGGGGAGCTGTTTTTT

J: TRBJ2-1
D: NA
size: NA
V: TRBV9
CDR3: CASSVMETGSSYNEQFF
DNA: TGTGCCAGCAGCGTAATGGAAACAGGGAGCTCCTACAATGAGCAGTTCTTC

J: TRBJ2-7
D: TRBD2
size: NA
V: TRBV5-5
CDR3: CASSGRDPYEQYF
DNA: TGTGCCAGCAGCGGGAGGGACCCTTACGAGCAGTACTTC

J: TRBJ2-4
D: TRBD1
size: NA
V: TRBV5-1
CDR3: CASSTQPRDRGENIQYF
DNA: TGCGCCAGCAGCACCCAGCCTCGGGACAGGGGTGAAAACATTCAGTACTTC

J: TRBJ1-1
D: NA
size: NA
V: TRBV4-1
CDR3: CASSRGGSNTEAFF
DNA: TGCGCCAGCAGCCGGGGAGGATCGAACACTGAAGCTTTCTTT

J: TRBJ2-1
D: TRBD2
size: NA
V: TRBV18
CDR3: CASSPAAGVSYNEQFF
DNA: TGTGCCAGCTCACCCGCGGCGGGAGTCTCCTACAATGAGCAGTTCTTC

J: TRBJ1-5
D: NA
size: NA
V: TRBV6-5
CDR3: CADSHVYGFYQPQHF
DNA: TGTGCCGATTCCCACGTGTACGGATTTTATCAGCCCCAGCATTTT

J: TRBJ1-2
D: NA
size: once
V: TRBV11-2
CDR3: CASSLAEANHGYTF
DNA: TGTGCCAGCAGCTTAGCCGAAGCCAACCATGGCTACACCTTC

J: TRBJ2-7
D: TRBD1
size: NA
V: TRBV3-1/TRBV3-2
CDR3: CASSLRGAGGLWDEQYF
DNA: TGTGCCAGCAGCCTCCGAGGGGCAGGGGGCCTTTGGGACGAGCAGTACTTC